The present T cell receptor beta chain was sequenced within a study of early T cells in non-severe SARS-CoV-2 infection. TCRdb used MiXCR to reprocess the 5' RACE reads, holding one entry per CDR3 protein. Of under 50,000 distinct CDR3 sequences in the sample, 4% to 5% were seen once. CDR3 length equals 15 residues. Germline V gene data show CDR1 as SQVTM and CDR2 as ANQGSEA. The V gene end was trimmed by 6 bases and the J gene end by 7 bases; junction bases not matched to a gene: 9. A few counts support this clonotype. The TCR sequence derives from an adult who was a healthcare worker with PCR-confirmed SARS-CoV-2 infection or an uninfected control (not recorded which). The rearrangement links TRBV29-1 to TRBJ1-4; 12 positions agree with TRBD1. Sequencing was carried out using whole blood. CDR3 DNA sequence: TGCAGCGTAGGTGCCCGGGACAGGGGGCTTGAAAAACTGTTTTTT. As protein: CSVGARDRGLEKLFF.